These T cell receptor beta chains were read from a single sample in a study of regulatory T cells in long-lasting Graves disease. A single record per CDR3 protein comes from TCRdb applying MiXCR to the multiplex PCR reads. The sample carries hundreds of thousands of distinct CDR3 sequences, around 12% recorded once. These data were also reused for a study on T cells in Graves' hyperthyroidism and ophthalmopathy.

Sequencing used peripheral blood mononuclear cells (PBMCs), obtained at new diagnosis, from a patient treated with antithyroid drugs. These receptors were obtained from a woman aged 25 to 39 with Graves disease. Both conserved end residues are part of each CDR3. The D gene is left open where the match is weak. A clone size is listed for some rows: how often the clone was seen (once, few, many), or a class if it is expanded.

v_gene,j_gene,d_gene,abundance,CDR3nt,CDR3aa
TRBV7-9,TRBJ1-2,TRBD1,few,TGTGCCCCCGAGGATGAGGGACAGGGGGCCTCTGGCTACACCTTC,CAPEDEGQGASGYTF
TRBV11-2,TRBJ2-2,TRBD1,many,TGTGCCAGCAGCTCATGGGACAGGGTGAACACCGGGGAGCTGTTTTTT,CASSSWDRVNTGELFF
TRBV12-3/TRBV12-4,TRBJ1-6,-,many,TGTGCCAGCAGTCTAAGGCGTTTTGGGGCACCCCTCCACTTT,CASSLRRFGAPLHF
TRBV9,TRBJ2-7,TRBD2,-,TGTGCCAGCAGCCCCACTGGACTAGAGAGCGAGCAGTACTTC,CASSPTGLESEQYF
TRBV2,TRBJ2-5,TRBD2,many,TGTGCCAGCAGTGATCGGCTAGCGGGGTTGGCGGAGACCCAGTACTTC,CASSDRLAGLAETQYF
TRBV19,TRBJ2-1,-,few,TGTGCCAGTAGTATGAAAGCGGCAAGCTCCTACAATGAGCAGTTCTTC,CASSMKAASSYNEQFF
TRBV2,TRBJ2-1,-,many,TGTGCCAGCGGACCCAGAAACAATGAGCAGTTCTTC,CASGPRNNEQFF
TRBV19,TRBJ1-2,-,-,TGTGCCAGTACCTCGGGCGGAGGCGGACGTGGCTACACCTTC,CASTSGGGGRGYTF
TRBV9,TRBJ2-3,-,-,TGTGCCAGCACCTGGGGAGTCTCTACAGATACGCAGTATTTT,CASTWGVSTDTQYF
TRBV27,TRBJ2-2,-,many,TGTGCCAGCAGTTTATTAGGGGCAGGGGCGGTTTCCACCGGGGAGCTGTTTTTT,CASSLLGAGAVSTGELFF
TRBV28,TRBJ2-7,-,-,TGTGCCAGCAGTCCTGTCTGGGGAGCCTCCTACGAGCAGTACTTC,CASSPVWGASYEQYF
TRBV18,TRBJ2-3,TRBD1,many,TGTGCCAGCTCACTAACCGGGACAGGGTCTTCAGATACGCAGTATTTT,CASSLTGTGSSDTQYF
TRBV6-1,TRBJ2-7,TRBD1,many,TGTGCCAGCGGGGACAGGGGCTACGAGCAGTACTTC,CASGDRGYEQYF
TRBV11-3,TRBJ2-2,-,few,TGTGCCGGCAGTACCTCGAACACCGGGGAGCTGTTTTTT,CAGSTSNTGELFF
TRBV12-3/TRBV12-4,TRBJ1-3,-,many,TGTGCCAGCAGTTCCCGCGCGGCCCGTGGAAACACCATATATTTT,CASSSRAARGNTIYF
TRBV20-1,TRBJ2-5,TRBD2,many,TGCAGTGCGAGGGGGGGACTAGCGGGAGTCGGGAGGAAGACCCAGTACTTC,CSARGGLAGVGRKTQYF
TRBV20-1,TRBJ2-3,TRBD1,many,TGCAGTGCCCCGGCGACAGGGGGCAGGATAGATACGCAGTATTTT,CSAPATGGRIDTQYF
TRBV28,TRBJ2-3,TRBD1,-,TGTGCCAGCAGGGATGAGACAGGGATCCCCATTGTGTGGGATACGCAGTATTTT,CASRDETGIPIVWDTQYF
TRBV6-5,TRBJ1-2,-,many,TGTGCCAGCAGTTACTTAACAGCTAACTATGGCTACACCTTC,CASSYLTANYGYTF